This T cell receptor beta chain was captured in a study of T cell responses to AZD1222 COVID-19 vaccine. The CDR3 has 11 residues. Trimming cost V 5 bases and J 3 bases, with 7 bases left between them. Germline V gene sequence: CDR1 DFQATT, CDR2 SNEGSKA (reference sequence). Turning to this clone: Its cognate antigen is unknown.

Using immunoSEQ multiplex PCR, the repertoire was profiled, and TCRdb retains in-frame clones only, with some absent. The sample yields fewer than 100,000 clones, about 90% seen once. Study-level points and caveats: Baseline testing showed seropositivity in only six AZD1222 recipients. Targeting of unmutated variant regions was reportedly seen in nearly half of spike-specific TCRs. The sample set comprised mostly white British donors with more females, and clonal diversity was possibly underestimated.

The material was peripheral blood, obtained 28 days after the second AZD1222 dose. This receptor was obtained from an adult who received the AZD1222 COVID-19 vaccine. The chain recombines TRBV20-1 with TRBJ2-5; no reliable D call. CDR3 region: CSAGVEETQYF. For the CDR3, the DNA is TGCAGTGCTGGTGTGGAAGAGACCCAGTACTTC.